Listed below are T cell receptor beta chains from one sample, sequenced in a study of CD8 T cells in Susac syndrome. Each CDR3 protein gets one entry after TCRdb re-called the immunoSEQ multiplex PCR reads with MiXCR. Found here are around 180,000 distinct CDR3 sequences, 90% to 95% of them singletons; the top ten hold roughly 0.16%. Source material: CD8+ T cells from PBMCs. The receptor set was obtained from a human donor with multiple sclerosis. Both conserved end residues are part of each CDR3. The D gene is left open where the match is weak. Only part of the rows carry a size: once, few, many, or a class if the clone is expanded.

j_call v_call d_call clone_size cdr3_nt cdr3_aa
TRBJ2-5 TRBV13 . . TGTGCCAGCAGCTTAGGAGGGGGGGCCTTTGAGACCCAGTACTTC CASSLGGGAFETQYF
TRBJ1-2 TRBV5-6 . . TGTGCCAGCAGCTCCGTAGACAGCGAGGGCTACACCTTC CASSSVDSEGYTF
TRBJ1-1 TRBV6-5 TRBD1 . TGTGCCAGCAGTTTCGACAGGGGCACTGAAGCTTTCTTT CASSFDRGTEAFF
TRBJ2-7 TRBV9 TRBD1 . TGTGCCAGCGGGACAGGGGTAGGTGAGCAGTACTTC CASGTGVGEQYF
TRBJ2-6 TRBV27 . . TGTGCCAGCAGTTTATCTGGGGCCAACGTCCTGACTTTC CASSLSGANVLTF
TRBJ2-7 TRBV3-1 TRBD1 . TGTGCCAGCAGCCTGGCCAACAGGGGGAGATCCTACGAGCAGTACTTC CASSLANRGRSYEQYF
TRBJ2-1 TRBV7-9 . . TGTGCCAGCACGGATAGAAGCTCCTACAATGAGCAGTTCTTC CASTDRSSYNEQFF
TRBJ1-1 TRBV7-9 . . TGTGCCAGCGGGAATCGACAGATCCAAGAAGCTTTCTTT CASGNRQIQEAFF
TRBJ1-2 TRBV20-1 . . TGCAGTGCTCGGACAGCTAACTATGGCTACACCTTC CSARTANYGYTF
TRBJ2-7 TRBV20-1 TRBD1 . TGCAGTGCTAGATCCAGACAGGGGCACCGCTCCTACGAGCAGTACTTC CSARSRQGHRSYEQYF
TRBJ2-1 TRBV28 . once TGTGCCAGCAGTCACCCCCTCCTAGCACGGACTTACAATGAGCAGTTCTTC CASSHPLLARTYNEQFF
TRBJ2-2 TRBV29-1 . once TGCAGCGGCGTACCCCCGGGCGGGGAGCTGTTTTTT CSGVPPGGELFF
TRBJ2-7 TRBV2 TRBD1 . TGTGCCACCGACAGGGGAAGCTCCTACGAGCAGTACTTC CATDRGSSYEQYF
TRBJ1-4 TRBV12-3/TRBV12-4 . . TGTGCCAGCAGTTTGTTCCGGAAAGATAATGAAAAACTGTTTTTT CASSLFRKDNEKLFF
TRBJ2-1 TRBV5-1 TRBD2 . TGCGCCAGCAGCGACTCTCGTGCGGGGGGGTACAATGAGCAGTTCTTC CASSDSRAGGYNEQFF
TRBJ2-3 TRBV27 . . TGTGCCAGCAGTTACTCGTGGGCGGGTGGGGATACGCAGTATTTT CASSYSWAGGDTQYF
TRBJ2-7 TRBV27 TRBD2 . TGTGCCAGCAGTTTGGGACTAGCGAACGAGCAGTACTTC CASSLGLANEQYF
TRBJ1-1 TRBV28 . . TGTGCCAGCAGTTTAATAGCGAATCTGAACACTGAAGCTTTCTTT CASSLIANLNTEAFF
TRBJ2-5 TRBV27 . . TGTGCCAGCAGTTTATCGGACAGCCAAGAGACCCAGTACTTC CASSLSDSQETQYF
TRBJ2-7 TRBV7-2 . . TGTGCCAGCAGCTTAGTGGCGGAAAGCTCCTACGAGCAGTACTTC CASSLVAESSYEQYF
TRBJ2-3 TRBV7-9 . . TGTGCCAGCAGCTTATGGAGGGGGTACGATACGCAGTATTTT CASSLWRGYDTQYF
TRBJ1-1 TRBV15 . . TGTGCCACCAGCAGATATCAGGGAGACACTGAAGCTTTCTTT CATSRYQGDTEAFF
TRBJ2-5 TRBV7-9 TRBD2 . TGTGCCAGCAACCCCTGGGAGCGGGACCGAACGGAGGAGACCCAGTACTTC CASNPWERDRTEETQYF
TRBJ2-3 TRBV20-1 . . TGCAGTGCTAGTATCTCTGGGAGCACAGATACGCAGTATTTT CSASISGSTDTQYF